Below are 17 T cell receptor beta chains sequenced from a single sample in a study of identical twins. MiXCR was run by TCRdb on the 5' RACE reads, yielding one entry per CDR3 protein. Among about 490,000 distinct CDR3 sequences, over 12% were seen once, and the ten largest hold roughly 0.46%. The sample was also reused in another study, on yellow fever vaccine responses in identical twins.

The specimen was CD4+ T cells sorted from blood. Source of these receptors: a woman between 18 and 29 years old in good health.

This clonotype came up a few times. V is TRBV5-1 and J is TRBJ2-3; D uncertain. The CDR3 has 13 residues. The germline CDR1 and CDR2 sequences are SGHRS and YFSETQ. The V gene lost 1 base and the J gene lost 2 bases, with 5 bases spanning the gap. The CDR3 DNA reads as TGCGCCAGCAGCTTGCAATTCACAGATACGCAGTATTTT. Its translation is CASSLQFTDTQYF.

This clonotype occurred a few times. J is TRBJ2-3 and V is TRBV3-1; no reliable D call. Trimming took off 1 base at V and 6 bases at J, with 8 bases between the two ends. CDR1 is LGHDT and CDR2 is YNNKEL in the germline V gene (reference sequence). The CDR3 is 13 amino acids. The CDR3 bases are TGTGCCAGCAGCCAAGGGCGCCGGGATACGCAGTATTTT. It encodes CASSQGRRDTQYF.

This clonotype came up a few times. The chain combines TRBV10-1 with TRBJ1-1; 7 nucleotides line up with TRBD1. The CDR3 consists of 14 residues. V was clipped by 8 bases and J by 0 bases; unmatched bases: 6. Germline-derived CDR1 and CDR2 are WNHNN and SYGVQD (reference sequence). Here the CDR3 DNA reads TGCGCCAGCGGGACAGACATAATGAACACTGAAGCTTTCTTT. This translates into CASGTDIMNTEAFF.

This clonotype has a handful of counts. J is TRBJ2-1 and V is TRBV7-2, with 9 bases lining up with TRBD1. CDR1 and CDR2 from the germline V gene are SGHTA and FQGNSA. The CDR3 sequence is 15 residues long. J gave up 9 bases and V 3 bases, and 9 bases lay outside the gene matches. CDR3 sequence (DNA): TGTGCCAGCAGCTTTAGCTCACAGGGGGCGGCTGAGCAGTTCTTC. Translation: CASSFSSQGAAEQFF.

This clonotype was counted between two and nine times. This chain uses TRBV6-1 with TRBJ2-2; 8 positions match TRBD1. The V and J ends lost 2 bases and 0 bases, in that order; junction bases with no gene match: 5. CDR3 size: 17 residues. Looked up from germline, CDR1 is MNHNS and CDR2 is SASEGT. CDR3 sequence: CASSEWVTGANTGELFF. The CDR3 DNA reads as TGTGCCAGCAGTGAATGGGTGACAGGGGCGAACACCGGGGAGCTGTTTTTT.

The chain has TRBV11-2 and TRBJ2-6, with D tentatively TRBD2 (5 bases). The CDR3 is 14 residues long. CDR1 SGHAT and CDR2 FQNNGV come from the germline V gene. The V end was cut by 4 bases, the J end by 9 bases, with 13 bases between. The CDR3 is CASSSPGNLNVLTF. CDR3 coding DNA: TGTGCCAGCAGCTCCCCCGGGAACCTCAACGTCCTGACTTTC.

The V call is TRBV28, the J call TRBJ2-7; weak D call: TRBD2 (6 bases). The V gene's germline CDR1 is MDHEN and CDR2 SYDVKM. Trimming stripped 1 base from V and 2 bases from J, with 9 bases between. The CDR3 extends over 14 amino acids. In nucleotides, the CDR3 is TGTGCCAGCAGTTTATTGGGGGGAACCTACGAGCAGTACGTC. Translating it yields CASSLLGGTYEQYV.

The V call is TRBV5-1, the J call TRBJ1-2; 8 bases map to TRBD1. There are 17 residues in the CDR3. The germline V gene has CDR1 SGHRS and CDR2 YFSETQ. V lost 7 bases, J lost 0 bases, and 14 bases stayed unmatched. CDR3 DNA sequence: TGCGCCAGCTCGTCAGGGGGCTCAGTGAGCGCTAACTATGGCTACACCTTC. Protein product: CASSSGGSVSANYGYTF. The full variable domain, rest sourced from reference TRBV5-1 and TRBJ1-2, is KAGVTQTPRYLIKTRGQQVTLSCSPISGHRSVSWYQQTPGQGLQFLFEYFSETQRNKGNFPGRFSGRQFSNSRSEMNVSTLELGDSALYLCASSSGGSVSANYGYTFGSGTRLTVV.

The chain is built from TRBV9 and TRBJ2-7; D is unclear. Germline loops: CDR1 SGDLS, CDR2 YYNGEE. There are 12 residues in the CDR3. V gave up 7 bases and J gave up 4 bases, with 12 bases separating them. The CDR3 is CASGPSVYEQYF. For the CDR3, the DNA is TGTGCCAGCGGCCCCTCGGTATACGAGCAGTACTTC.

The chain couples TRBV20-1 to TRBJ2-7; unclear D gene. Germline CDR1 is DFQATT and CDR2 is SNEGSKA (reference sequence). V lost 0 bases and J lost 3, with 9 bases in between. The CDR3 is 13 residues long. The CDR3 sequence: CSARDKGRYEQYF. DNA for the CDR3: TGCAGTGCTAGAGATAAAGGACGCTACGAGCAGTACTTC.

This clonotype appeared once. CDR3 loop: CASSLTGLGNTIYF. DNA of the CDR3: TGTGCCAGCAGCTTAACGGGCCTGGGAAACACCATATATTTT. The chain combines TRBV13 with TRBJ1-3; no firm D call. CDR3 length: 14 amino acids. Germline V gene lookup returns CDR1 PRHDT and CDR2 FYEKMQ (reference sequence). Deletions cut 2 bases from V and 4 bases from J, with 9 bases between.

This clonotype was recorded at least ten times. This rearrangement joins TRBV25-1 to TRBJ2-1; no clear D. Trimming removed 3 bases from V and 3 bases from J, with 0 bases in between. The germline CDR1 and CDR2 sequences are MGHDK and SYGVNS. This CDR3 contains 11 residues. The CDR3 loop reads CASSDYNEQFF. CDR3 DNA sequence: TGTGCCAGCAGTGACTACAATGAGCAGTTCTTC.

The chain has TRBV7-9 and TRBJ2-2, with no clear D. The CDR3 loop spans 16 amino acids. Trimming pared 5 bases from V and 8 bases from J, leaving 21 bases between. Germline loops: CDR1 SEHNR, CDR2 FQNEAQ (reference sequence). The CDR3 loop reads CASSPGPPDGLGELFF. DNA for the CDR3: TGTGCCAGCAGCCCAGGCCCCCCGGACGGTCTGGGGGAGCTGTTTTTT. The full variable domain, completed using reference TRBV7-9 and TRBJ2-2, is DTGVSQNPRHKITKRGQNVTFRCDPISEHNRLYWYRQTLGQGPEFLTYFQNEAQLEKSRLLSDRFSAERPKGSFSTLEIQRTEQGDSAMYLCASSPGPPDGLGELFFGEGSRLTVL.

Of note for this clonotype: With a much larger clone just one base away, this may be a read error. J is TRBJ2-3 and V is TRBV5-1; no clear D. The CDR3 contains 13 residues. The V and J ends lost 0 bases and 5 bases respectively, with 7 bases between them. Germline CDR1 reads SGHRS; CDR2 reads YFSETQ. CDR3 bases: TGCGCCAGCAGCTTGGATCTGGGAGATACGCAGTATTTT. Its translation: CASSLDLGDTQYF.

V and J are TRBV5-5 and TRBJ1-2; maybe TRBD1 (6 bases). The germline V gene has CDR1 SGHKS and CDR2 YYEKEE (reference sequence). This CDR3 contains 15 residues. V dropped 1 base and J dropped 1 base, with 11 bases sitting between them. The CDR3 loop is CASSLSTGINYGYTF. The CDR3 DNA is TGTGCCAGCAGCTTGTCTACAGGGATTAACTATGGCTACACCTTC.

This chain uses TRBV20-1 with TRBJ2-3, with TRBD2 matching 11 bases. Germline loops: CDR1 DFQATT, CDR2 SNEGSKA (reference sequence). Trimming removed 2 bases from V and 15 bases from J; junction bases left unmatched: 10. The length of the CDR3 is 13 residues. The DNA for the CDR3 is TGCAGTGCTAGACACCTAGCGGGGGGCCCCGTATATTTT. Translated: CSARHLAGGPVYF.

This clonotype has a handful of counts. The CDR3 sequence: CATSSPLYDTQYF. The DNA of the CDR3 is TGTGCCACCAGTTCACCCCTTTACGATACGCAGTATTTT. The rearrangement links TRBV24-1 to TRBJ2-3; D ambiguous. Germline V CDR1 and CDR2: KGHDR, SFDVKD. This CDR3 contains 13 residues. V was clipped by 6 bases and J by 6 bases, with 12 bases between them.